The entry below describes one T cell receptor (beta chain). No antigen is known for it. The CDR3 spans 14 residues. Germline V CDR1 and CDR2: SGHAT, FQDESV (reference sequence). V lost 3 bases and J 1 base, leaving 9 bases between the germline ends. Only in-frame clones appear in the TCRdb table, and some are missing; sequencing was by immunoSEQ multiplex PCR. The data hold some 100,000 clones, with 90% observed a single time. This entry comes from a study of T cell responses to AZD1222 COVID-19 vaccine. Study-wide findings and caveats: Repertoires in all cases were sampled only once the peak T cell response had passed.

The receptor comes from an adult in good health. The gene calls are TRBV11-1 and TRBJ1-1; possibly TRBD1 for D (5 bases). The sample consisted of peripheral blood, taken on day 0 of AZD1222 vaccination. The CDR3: CASSFDRSNTEAFF. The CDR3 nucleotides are TGTGCCAGCAGCTTTGACAGATCGAACACTGAAGCTTTCTTT.